This is a list of T cell receptor beta chains from one sample in a study of blood T cell repertoires in COVID-19. Profiling relied on immunoSEQ multiplex PCR, and the TCRdb table lists in-frame clones only, not all of them. The repertoire holds 110,000 or so clones, with about 86% as singletons. Material: peripheral blood. The receptors come from a man between 65 and 85 years old who had recovered from COVID-19. The CDR3 runs from the conserved cysteine through the conserved F or W. Fields, in order: V gene, J gene, CDR3 protein.

v_call: TRBV12-5
j_call: TRBJ2-7
cdr3_aa: CASGTGTSPFEQYF

v_call: TRBV5-6
j_call: TRBJ2-5
cdr3_aa: CASSLVWQQETQYF

v_call: TRBV11-2
j_call: TRBJ2-7
cdr3_aa: CASSLEPGDYEQYF

v_call: TRBV6-2/TRBV6-3
j_call: TRBJ2-7
cdr3_aa: CASSYPRTGGYEQYF

v_call: TRBV5-1
j_call: TRBJ1-4
cdr3_aa: CASRPGQGTLLPNEKLFF

v_call: TRBV7-6
j_call: TRBJ1-1
cdr3_aa: CASAEGGGYTEAFF

v_call: TRBV10-3
j_call: TRBJ2-6
cdr3_aa: CAVGGAGGTSGANVLTF

v_call: TRBV29-1
j_call: TRBJ2-7
cdr3_aa: CSVEGSSYEQYF

v_call: TRBV9
j_call: TRBJ1-1
cdr3_aa: CASSVGSMNTEAFF

v_call: TRBV10-3
j_call: TRBJ2-1
cdr3_aa: CAISNKTSGGNNEQFF

v_call: TRBV24-1
j_call: TRBJ2-1
cdr3_aa: CATSDYGTSGSILNEQFF

v_call: TRBV7-6
j_call: TRBJ2-5
cdr3_aa: CASSLVTGGETQYF

v_call: TRBV5-1
j_call: TRBJ2-1
cdr3_aa: CASSATGNRNEQFF

v_call: TRBV28
j_call: TRBJ2-5
cdr3_aa: CASSLGQQETQYF

v_call: TRBV11-2
j_call: TRBJ2-3
cdr3_aa: CASSLDPRAYPGDTQYF

v_call: TRBV4-1
j_call: TRBJ2-1
cdr3_aa: CASSQEPTSGYNEQFF

v_call: TRBV24-1
j_call: TRBJ2-7
cdr3_aa: CATSDLLGRPANYEQYF

v_call: TRBV7-2
j_call: TRBJ2-5
cdr3_aa: CASSFGLARTETQYF

v_call: TRBV24-1
j_call: TRBJ2-1
cdr3_aa: CATSDSLSEQFF

v_call: TRBV7-2
j_call: TRBJ2-5
cdr3_aa: CASSLPGRSQETQYF

v_call: TRBV28
j_call: TRBJ1-3
cdr3_aa: CASRSTGTGNTIYF

v_call: TRBV5-1
j_call: TRBJ2-1
cdr3_aa: CASSGTGGDYNEQFF

v_call: TRBV9
j_call: TRBJ2-1
cdr3_aa: CASSYRLAGDYNEQFF

v_call: TRBV4-1
j_call: TRBJ1-3
cdr3_aa: CASSLPGSYSLGTIYF

v_call: TRBV2
j_call: TRBJ1-6
cdr3_aa: CASYGSGENPYNSPLHF

v_call: TRBV12-3/TRBV12-4
j_call: TRBJ1-2
cdr3_aa: CASRFFDYGYTF

v_call: TRBV5-1
j_call: TRBJ2-7
cdr3_aa: CASSLALTEGEQYF

v_call: TRBV5-1
j_call: TRBJ2-3
cdr3_aa: CASSLEAGGAGDTQYF

v_call: TRBV19
j_call: TRBJ2-1
cdr3_aa: CASNGLGDSYNEQFF